This TCR beta chain derives from a study of beta chain features in type 1 diabetes. Study background: Healthy donors resembled patients in age, gender and cell yields.

Germline V gives CDR1 MDHEN, CDR2 SYDVKM. With 4 bases clipped from V and 4 bases from J, the junction kept 5 bases outside the gene matches. The CDR3 loop spans 14 amino acids. Findings of the study overall: Short templates might get an advantage during PCR, and this would be equal in patients and controls. Moderately but significantly shorter TCRB CDR3s were found in Type 1 diabetes patients in all four CD4+ subsets.

There are a few counts of this clone. The antigen is undetermined. Expressed TCRB transcripts got sequenced, as all isolated RNA was reverse transcribed. TCRdb's copy holds only in-frame clones and misses some; the assay was immunoSEQ multiplex PCR. The table lists some 500,000 clones, more than 9.5% of them singletons. Sequenced: naive CD4+ T cells from blood. The V gene is TRBV28, the J gene TRBJ1-2, with 8 bases that match TRBD1. This TCR came from a woman between 18 and 30 years old in good health. CDR3 protein: CASSSPTGGYGYTF. The CDR3 coding sequence is TGTGCCAGCAGTTCACCCACAGGGGGCTATGGCTACACCTTC.